The 30 T cell receptor beta chains listed next were all sequenced from one sample in a study of OX40 agonist ivuxolimab in advanced cancers. Assay: immunoSEQ multiplex PCR; the TCRdb copy retains only in-frame clones and omits some. The sample shows 50,000 to 60,000 clones, roughly 77% of them seen only once. The sample consisted of CD4+ or CD8+ T cells sorted from blood, taken in a trial of the OX40 agonist ivuxolimab. Receptors were obtained from an adult with an advanced solid tumor such as melanoma, head and neck, liver or kidney cancer.

CDR3 in amino acids: CASSLDRGLQETQYF. DNA of the CDR3: TGCGCCAGCAGTTTGGACAGGGGCCTACAAGAGACCCAGTACTTC. V usage is TRBV10-2 and J usage is TRBJ2-5; 9 positions agree with TRBD1. This CDR3 is 15 amino acids long. V trimming: 5 bases; J trimming: 2 bases; junction bases outside the gene matches: 6. Germline CDR1 WSHSY, CDR2 SAAADI.

The J gene is TRBJ2-1, the V gene TRBV11-3; TRBD2 matches at 16 bases. V lost 3 bases, J lost 9 bases, and 5 bases stayed unmatched. This CDR3 has 16 residues. CDR1 SGHNT and CDR2 YENEEA come from the germline V gene. Written as DNA, the CDR3 is TGTGCCAGCAGCTTGGGACTAGCGGGAGGGTGGAGTGAGCAGTTCTTC. Its protein product is CASSLGLAGGWSEQFF.

This sequence joins TRBV28 and TRBJ1-4, with TRBD1 as a possible D gene (5 bases). Trimming left V 5 bases short and J 4 bases short, with 11 bases between. The germline V gene has CDR1 MDHEN and CDR2 SYDVKM. The CDR3 loop spans 14 amino acids. The CDR3, as DNA: TGTGCCAGCAGTATCAGGGACCTTAATGAAAAACTGTTTTTT. It is translated as CASSIRDLNEKLFF.

The chain is built from TRBV30 and TRBJ1-6; maybe TRBD1 (5 bases). The CDR3 totals 16 residues. The V and J ends lost 3 bases and 2 bases respectively, with 14 bases between them. Germline V lookup: CDR1 GTSNPN, CDR2 SVGIG (reference sequence). The CDR3: CAWSGDAEPYNSPLHF. The CDR3 DNA follows: TGTGCCTGGAGCGGGGACGCCGAACCCTATAATTCACCCCTCCACTTT.

This sequence joins TRBV9 and TRBJ2-4; 11 bases match TRBD1. J gave up 9 bases and V 3 bases, and 2 bases lay outside the gene matches. There are 13 residues in the CDR3. The germline V gene has CDR1 SGDLS and CDR2 YYNGEE. CDR3 loop: CASSEGTGGIQYF. For the CDR3, the DNA is TGTGCCAGCAGCGAGGGGACAGGGGGCATTCAGTACTTC.

V is TRBV10-3 and J is TRBJ1-1; 10 nucleotides match TRBD1. The CDR3 covers 15 residues. Germline V CDR1 and CDR2: ENHRY, SYGVKD. V shed 4 bases and J 7 bases; nucleotides not matched to a gene: 9. In nucleotides, the CDR3 is TGTGCCATCAGTGCCGGCGGGACAGGGGTTGTTGAAGCTTTCTTT. It encodes CAISAGGTGVVEAFF.

The rearrangement links TRBV2 to TRBJ1-1; a possible D gene is TRBD1 (6 bases). Germline CDR1 and CDR2: SNHLY and FYNNEI. The ends were cut back, 6 bases at V and 4 bases at J, with 18 bases in the middle. This CDR3 comprises 15 residues. CDR3 bases: TGTGCCAGCAGGTTTAGTGGACAGATGACCACTGAAGCTTTCTTT. Protein sequence: CASRFSGQMTTEAFF.

The V call is TRBV28, the J call TRBJ2-7; the D gene is possibly TRBD2 (5 bases). The V end lost 7 bases, the J end lost 3 bases, and 7 bases lay between the germline ends. This CDR3 has 11 amino acids. In germline, CDR1 is MDHEN, CDR2 SYDVKM. The CDR3 nucleotides are TGTGCCAGCACGGGGTTCTACGAGCAGTACTTC. Translating it yields CASTGFYEQYF.

V usage is TRBV9 and J usage is TRBJ2-3; no clear D gene. The V gene's germline CDR1 is SGDLS and CDR2 YYNGEE. CDR3 size: 13 residues. V was trimmed by 5 bases and J by 1 base, leaving 8 bases between them. The CDR3 loop is CASRGGGTDTQYF. In nucleotides, the CDR3 is TGTGCCAGCAGAGGTGGGGGCACAGATACGCAGTATTTT.

The sample holds one count of this clone. The chain couples TRBV14 to TRBJ1-4; tentative D call: TRBD1 (5 bases). V lost 3 bases and J lost 8, with 34 bases in between. The length of the CDR3 is 21 residues. Germline CDR1 reads SGHDN; CDR2 reads FVKESK. CDR3 residues: CASSQGDDLRTSRLVREKLFF. The CDR3 DNA follows: TGTGCCAGCAGCCAGGGTGACGACCTGCGGACATCTCGACTCGTCAGGGAAAAACTGTTTTTT. The full variable domain, its missing parts supplied by reference TRBV14 and TRBJ1-4, is EAGVTQFPSHSVIEKGQTVTLRCDPISGHDNLYWYRRVMGKEIKFLLHFVKESKQDESGMPNNRFLAERTGGTYSTLKVQPAELEDSGVYFCASSQGDDLRTSRLVREKLFFGSGTQLSVL.

The rearrangement links TRBV5-8 to TRBJ1-5, with 10 bases aligning to TRBD1. CDR3 length: 18 residues. The germline V gene has CDR1 SGHTS and CDR2 YDEGEE. J was trimmed by 2 bases and V by 0 bases; bases with no gene match: 8. CDR3 sequence reads: CASSLANWDRGGNQPQHF. CDR3 sequence (DNA): TGTGCCAGCAGCTTGGCCAACTGGGACAGGGGTGGCAATCAGCCCCAGCATTTT.

The chain has TRBV11-3 and TRBJ2-1, with D perhaps TRBD1 (6 bases). There are 13 residues in the CDR3. V dropped 5 bases and J dropped 6 bases, with 11 bases sitting between them. Germline CDR1 is SGHNT and CDR2 is YENEEA. CDR3: CASSHQGINEQFF. The CDR3 DNA reads TGTGCCAGCAGCCACCAGGGGATCAATGAGCAGTTCTTC. Looking up the rest from reference TRBV11-3 and TRBJ2-1 gives the full variable domain: EAGVVQSPRYKIIEKKQPVAFWCNPISGHNTLYWYLQNLGQGPELLIRYENEEAVDDSQLPKDRFSAERLKGVDSTLKIQPAELGDSAVYLCASSHQGINEQFFGPGTRLTVL.

This clone is labeled medium-sized. The gene calls are TRBV28 and TRBJ2-5; 8 bases map to TRBD2. With 6 bases clipped from V and 1 base from J, the junction kept 4 bases outside the gene matches. The CDR3 spans 14 residues. CDR1 and CDR2 (germline): MDHEN, SYDVKM. The CDR3 region has the DNA TGTGCCAGCAGCCCGGGGGGGGCCCAAGAGACCCAGTACTTC. Its protein is CASSPGGAQETQYF.

The rearrangement joins TRBV6-1 to TRBJ2-3; either TRBD1 or TRBD2 may supply D (5 bases each). With 6 bases removed from V and 4 bases from J, the gap between germline ends came to 11 bases. Germline V CDR1 and CDR2: MNHNS, SASEGT. This CDR3 is built from 13 residues. DNA for the CDR3: TGTGCCAGCAGACTACGGGGCCCAGATACGCAGTATTTT. This encodes CASRLRGPDTQYF.

The chain joins TRBV6-6 to TRBJ1-2, with D perhaps matching TRBD1 (5 bases). There are 15 residues in the CDR3. Germline V gene lookup returns CDR1 MNHNY and CDR2 SVGAGI (reference sequence). V was clipped by 2 bases and J by 5 bases, with 15 bases between them. CDR3 nucleotide sequence: TGTGCCAGCAGTTACAGCCAGGGCCGTGATTATGGCTACACCTTC. Encoded protein: CASSYSQGRDYGYTF.

The rearrangement links TRBV5-1 to TRBJ2-1, with D tentatively TRBD1 (5 bases). V was cut by 4 bases and J by 0 bases, with 14 bases left in between. Germline-derived CDR1 and CDR2 are SGHRS and YFSETQ. The CDR3 runs 16 residues. CDR3 protein: CASSLEGASSYNEQFF. CDR3 bases: TGCGCCAGCAGCCTTGAAGGGGCGAGCTCCTACAATGAGCAGTTCTTC.

This rearrangement joins TRBV30 to TRBJ2-7, with 9 bases fitting TRBD2. The CDR3 is 15 residues long. Germline V gives CDR1 GTSNPN, CDR2 SVGIG (reference sequence). V shed 1 base and J 3 bases; nucleotides not matched to a gene: 7. The CDR3 is CAWSGSAGGFYEQYF. In DNA, the CDR3 is TGTGCCTGGAGTGGTTCAGCGGGGGGATTCTACGAGCAGTACTTC.

This chain joins TRBV19 and TRBJ2-3; perhaps D is TRBD1 or TRBD2 (6 bases each). The CDR3 covers 11 residues. Germline V gives CDR1 LNHDA, CDR2 SQIVND (reference sequence). The V end was cut by 6 bases, the J end by 9 bases, with 10 bases between. CDR3 sequence (DNA): TGTGCCAGTAGGGAGGGACAAACGCAGTATTTT. Translated: CASREGQTQYF.

This clone was detected a few times. The chain employs TRBV10-2 and TRBJ1-2, with 8 bases matching TRBD1. With V trimmed by 8 bases and J by 6 bases, 5 bases remained unmatched. Germline V gene sequence: CDR1 WSHSY, CDR2 SAAADI. This CDR3 contains 12 residues. The CDR3, as DNA: TGCGCCAGCTCTGGACAGGGCAATGGCTACACCTTC. Its protein is CASSGQGNGYTF.

The J gene is TRBJ2-7, the V gene TRBV2; 10 bases align to TRBD1. The CDR3 loop spans 14 amino acids. CDR1 is SNHLY and CDR2 is FYNNEI in the germline V gene. V was pared by 5 bases and J by 5 bases, with 6 bases of the junction left unmatched. The CDR3 region has the DNA TGTGCCAGCAGTACGGGACAGGGGTCCGACGAGCAGTACTTC. This encodes CASSTGQGSDEQYF.

The sample holds one count of this clone. The rearrangement links TRBV5-1 to TRBJ1-1; 8 bases match TRBD1. This CDR3 has 15 amino acids. The germline CDR1 and CDR2 sequences are SGHRS and YFSETQ. Losses at the gene ends were 3 bases for V and 2 bases for J; bases not matched to a gene: 6. The CDR3 protein is CASSSPGTGNTEAFF. The CDR3 DNA sequence: TGCGCCAGCAGCTCGCCCGGGACAGGCAACACTGAAGCTTTCTTT.

V is TRBV5-6 and J is TRBJ1-2; 7 nucleotides agree with TRBD1. V shed 4 bases and J 4 bases; nucleotides not matched to a gene: 7. In germline, CDR1 is SGHDT, CDR2 YYEEEE. This CDR3 has 14 residues. The DNA for the CDR3 is TGTGCCAGCAGCGTGGGACAGAAAGTCTATGGCTACACCTTC. Translation: CASSVGQKVYGYTF.

The chain employs TRBV30 and TRBJ2-1; no definite D call. The CDR3 loop spans 11 amino acids. Per germline, CDR1 GTSNPN and CDR2 SVGIG (reference sequence). The V gene lost 5 bases and the J gene lost 9 bases, with 11 bases spanning the gap. The DNA of the CDR3 is TGTGCCTGGGGGAACCGGGTTGAGCAGTTCTTC. As protein: CAWGNRVEQFF.

The chain carries TRBV7-3 and TRBJ1-6, with D unclear. Germline loops: CDR1 SGHTA, CDR2 FQGTGA. This CDR3 comprises 17 residues. V was clipped by 2 bases and J by 0 bases, with 11 bases between them. CDR3 bases: TGTGCCAGCAGCTTATTGGCATTGAGCTCCTATAATTCACCCCTCCACTTT. Amino acids: CASSLLALSSYNSPLHF.

V usage is TRBV6-5 and J usage is TRBJ2-7; a possible D gene is TRBD1 (5 bases). Germline-derived CDR1 and CDR2 are MNHEY and SVGAGI. The length of the CDR3 is 13 residues. Trimming pared 3 bases from V and 5 bases from J, leaving 11 bases between. CDR3 sequence reads: CASSYPGINEQYF. CDR3 nucleotides: TGTGCCAGCAGTTATCCAGGGATCAACGAGCAGTACTTC.

The chain carries TRBV28 and TRBJ1-2, with a possible D match to TRBD1 (6 bases). There are 11 residues in the CDR3. CDR1 and CDR2 from the germline V gene are MDHEN and SYDVKM. The V and J ends lost 4 bases and 7 bases respectively, with 7 bases between them. The CDR3 coding sequence is TGTGCCAGCAGTTCAGGGGTTGGCTACACCTTC. It yields the protein CASSSGVGYTF.

In its sample, this clone was seen a few times. The chain combines TRBV2 with TRBJ2-3, with TRBD2 matching over 10 bases. CDR3 length: 14 amino acids. Germline lookup yields CDR1 SNHLY and CDR2 FYNNEI. The V segment lost 6 bases and the J segment 5 bases; nucleotides outside the gene matches: 5. The CDR3: CASRAGLALDTQYF. In DNA form, the CDR3 reads TGTGCCAGCAGAGCGGGACTAGCGTTAGATACGCAGTATTTT.

The chain uses TRBV12-5 and TRBJ2-6, with a weak D call TRBD2 (5 bases). The CDR3 is 20 amino acids. The germline V gene has CDR1 LGHNT and CDR2 FRNRAP. Trimming pared 4 bases from V and 4 bases from J, leaving 26 bases between. The CDR3 coding sequence is TGTGCTAGTGGTTGGCTCTCTTGGGGAGAGAAAGGTCTAGGGGCCAACGTCCTGACTTTC. This encodes CASGWLSWGEKGLGANVLTF.

This chain joins TRBV28 and TRBJ1-5; D not certain. This CDR3 is 13 amino acids long. V was pared by 5 bases and J by 9 bases, with 14 bases between. CDR1 is MDHEN and CDR2 is SYDVKM in the germline V gene. CDR3 DNA sequence: TGTGCCAGCAGTCCCTTCCTTCAGACGCCCCAGCATTTT. Protein sequence: CASSPFLQTPQHF.

About this clone: One end of the junction is discordant with germline, which a read error may explain. V gene TRBV2 combines with J gene TRBJ1-4; D is perhaps TRBD1 (5 bases). CDR1 and CDR2 (germline): SNHLY, FYNNEI. The CDR3 contains 14 residues. The CDR3 is CASREGTANEKLFF. The CDR3 coding sequence is TGTGCCAGCAGGGAAGGGACGGCTAATGAAAAACTGTTTTTT.